This T cell receptor (beta chain) comes out of a study of T cells in Graves' hyperthyroidism and ophthalmopathy. Study summary: Once the initial diagnosis was made, peripheral blood was obtained before any treatment.

The investigators amplified TCR beta CDR3 regions from RNA transcripts. HTBI primers were the set used in a first-round RT-PCR of the TCR CDR3. TCRdb processed the multiplex PCR reads anew with MiXCR; each CDR3 protein has one entry. The repertoire holds hundreds of thousands of distinct CDR3 sequences, with around 15% as singletons. In the ophthalmopathy cohort, Clinical Activity Score was at least 3, NOSPECS grade at least 4, and duration under 3 months. Fresh peripheral blood, roughly 9.6 ml, was the source of the PBMCs. The sequence was obtained from a woman aged 55 to 70 with Graves' ophthalmopathy. Material: blood.

The CDR3, as DNA: TGTGCCAGCAGTGGACTAGCGGGAGGAACCCGGGAGACCCAGTACTTC. Residues: CASSGLAGGTRETQYF. The rearrangement joins TRBV27 to TRBJ2-5; 14 bases line up with TRBD2. J was trimmed by 5 bases and V by 5 bases; bases with no gene match: 7. In germline, CDR1 is MNHEY, CDR2 SMNVEV (reference sequence). The CDR3 has 16 amino acids.